This T cell receptor (beta chain) emerged from a study of blood T cell repertoires in COVID-19. Original processing notes: Reference gene primer amplification gave nucleated cell count estimates. Using immunoSEQ multiplex PCR, the repertoire was profiled, and TCRdb retains in-frame clones only, with some absent. V, J and clone size are taken as reported in that table, and D and trimming were inferred from the DNA itself. This table has under 200,000 clones, around nine tenths appearing once. After removal of 5 bases from V and 1 base from J, the junction contained 5 bases not matched to a gene. This CDR3 is 15 amino acids long. CDR1 is MDHEN and CDR2 is SYDVKM in the germline V gene. Seattle participants joined during active infection and were tracked over time.

The chain combines TRBV28 with TRBJ1-1; 9 bases are a match to TRBD1. This sequence was found in a man between 60 and 75 years old with COVID-19, enrolled during active disease. The sequencing input was peripheral blood. CDR3 in DNA: TGTGCCAGCAGTCTTACAGGGGGCTCGAACACTGAAGCTTTCTTT. Translating it yields CASSLTGGSNTEAFF.